This is a list of T cell receptor beta chains from one sample in a study of T cell repertoires in aging, cancer and after chemotherapy. TCRdb independently ran MiXCR on the multiplex PCR reads; one entry per CDR3 protein. The top ten clones hold more than 15% of a sample with approximately 20,000 distinct CDR3 sequences, less than 45% of them seen once. The sample comprised blood. The receptor set was obtained from a human donor with a solid tumor. CDR3s include the opening cysteine and the closing phenylalanine or tryptophan. A D gene is named only where the DNA matches it firmly. Rows give clone size only sometimes, using once, few, many, or a class for an expanded clone.

>NA|TRBJ2-7|NA|TRBV5-4
CASSLDTGVRYEQYF
TGTGCCAGCAGCTTAGATACGGGAGTAAGGTACGAGCAGTACTTC
>NA|TRBJ1-2|NA|TRBV14
CASSPQQYGYTF
TGTGCCAGCAGCCCGCAACAGTATGGCTACACCTTC
>NA|TRBJ1-3|NA|TRBV7-9
CASSLVAGSDTIYF
TGTGCCAGCAGCTTAGTTGCAGGGTCTGACACCATATATTTT
>NA|TRBJ1-1|few|TRBV27
CASSFIKNTEAFF
TGTGCCAGCAGTTTTATCAAGAACACTGAAGCTTTCTTT
>TRBD2|TRBJ2-1|NA|TRBV6-1
CAGNPSGGFDEQFF
TGTGCCGGCAACCCTAGCGGGGGGTTCGATGAGCAGTTCTTC
>NA|TRBJ2-6|few|TRBV19
CAGTRDHFSGANVLTF
TGTGCCGGCACCCGGGACCACTTCTCTGGGGCCAACGTCCTGACTTTC
>NA|TRBJ2-3|few|TRBV5-7
CASSFPGVDTQYF
TGTGCCAGCAGCTTTCCGGGTGTGGATACGCAGTATTTT
>NA|TRBJ2-1|NA|TRBV7-3
CASSLDLGRYNEQFF
TGTGCCAGCAGCTTAGATCTGGGGCGATACAATGAGCAGTTCTTC
>NA|TRBJ2-7|NA|TRBV5-4
CASSFPDISYEQYF
TGTGCCAGCAGCTTCCCAGATATCTCCTACGAGCAGTACTTC
>TRBD2|TRBJ2-7|NA|TRBV6-5
CASSQGLADETYEQYF
TGTGCCAGCAGTCAGGGACTAGCGGACGAAACCTACGAGCAGTACTTC
>TRBD2|TRBJ2-2|medium-sized|TRBV27
CASRPTSGRHTGELFF
TGTGCCAGCAGGCCTACTAGCGGGAGGCACACCGGGGAGCTGTTTTTT
>NA|TRBJ2-2|NA|TRBV9
CASSFRDLNTGELFF
TGTGCCAGCAGCTTCCGGGACTTGAACACCGGGGAGCTGTTTTTT
>TRBD1|TRBJ1-6|NA|TRBV9
CASSVTGGDSPLHF
TGTGCCAGCAGCGTAACAGGGGGCGATTCACCCCTCCACTTT
>TRBD2|TRBJ2-7|few|TRBV29-1
CSVSQLAGPYEQYF
TGCAGCGTTAGCCAACTAGCGGGGCCCTACGAGCAGTACTTC
>TRBD2|TRBJ2-7|NA|TRBV4-2
CASSQDGSSGSLNEQYF
TGTGCCAGCAGCCAAGATGGGTCTAGCGGGAGTCTGAACGAGCAGTACTTC
>NA|TRBJ2-2|medium-sized|TRBV29-1
CSGVFLNTGELFF
TGCAGCGGGGTCTTCCTAAACACCGGGGAGCTGTTTTTT
>NA|TRBJ2-7|NA|TRBV30
CAWGQTYEQYF
TGTGCCTGGGGCCAAACCTACGAGCAGTACTTC
>NA|TRBJ2-1|few|TRBV29-1
CSVYYRDVYNEQFF
TGCAGCGTTTATTACAGGGATGTGTACAATGAGCAGTTCTTC
>TRBD1|TRBJ1-5|few|TRBV12-3/TRBV12-4
CASSLTGGEEQPQHF
TGTGCCAGCAGCCTGACAGGGGGAGAAGAACAGCCCCAGCATTTT
>TRBD1|TRBJ2-7|NA|TRBV19
CASTPRWGTGASEQYF
TGTGCCAGTACCCCAAGATGGGGGACAGGAGCCTCCGAGCAGTACTTC
>TRBD1|TRBJ1-4|NA|TRBV6-6
CASSPTGGPGNEKLFF
TGTGCCAGCAGCCCAACAGGGGGCCCTGGGAATGAAAAACTGTTTTTT
>NA|TRBJ2-5|medium-sized|TRBV19
CASSVGTLEETQYF
TGTGCCAGTAGTGTCGGGACACTCGAAGAGACCCAGTACTTC
>TRBD2|TRBJ2-1|medium-sized|TRBV19
CASSKLAGQMGEQFF
TGTGCCAGTAGTAAACTAGCGGGACAAATGGGTGAGCAGTTCTTC
>NA|TRBJ2-7|NA|TRBV11-1
CASSLYVGAYEQYF
TGTGCCAGCAGCTTATATGTGGGGGCCTACGAGCAGTACTTC
>NA|TRBJ2-7|NA|TRBV10-3
CAISESPGNPYEQYF
TGTGCCATCAGTGAGTCTCCAGGTAACCCCTACGAGCAGTACTTC
>TRBD1|TRBJ2-7|NA|TRBV6-2/TRBV6-3
CASSEQGGEQYF
TGTGCCAGCAGTGAACAGGGGGGCGAGCAGTACTTC
>NA|TRBJ2-7|NA|TRBV20-1
CSASQPGGSPEQYF
TGCAGTGCTAGCCAGCCCGGGGGTTCACCCGAGCAGTACTTC
>TRBD2|TRBJ2-2|medium-sized|TRBV13
CASRLAGPNTGELFF
TGTGCCAGCCGCCTAGCGGGGCCAAACACCGGGGAGCTGTTTTTT
>TRBD1|TRBJ2-1|NA|TRBV11-2
CASSPWTGHNEQFF
TGTGCCAGCAGCCCGTGGACAGGGCACAATGAGCAGTTCTTC
>NA|TRBJ1-5|NA|TRBV11-2
CASSLSPGQPQHF
TGTGCCAGCAGCTTATCCCCCGGCCAGCCCCAGCATTTT
>TRBD1|TRBJ2-1|NA|TRBV6-4
CASSDSRDRGSDEQFF
TGTGCCAGCAGTGACAGTAGGGACAGGGGTTCCGATGAGCAGTTCTTC
>TRBD2|TRBJ2-7|once|TRBV6-6
CASRVGTSGSPYEQYF
TGTGCCAGCAGGGTGGGCACTAGCGGGAGTCCCTACGAGCAGTACTTC
>NA|TRBJ2-5|NA|TRBV20-1
CSANGGQETQYF
TGCAGTGCTAACGGGGGCCAAGAGACCCAGTACTTC
>NA|TRBJ2-5|medium-sized|TRBV6-6
CASRGGSETQYF
TGTGCCAGCAGGGGGGGTTCAGAGACCCAGTACTTC
>TRBD1|TRBJ1-1|once|TRBV5-6
CASSLDWGQRNTEAFF
TGTGCCAGCAGCTTGGATTGGGGACAGAGGAACACTGAAGCTTTCTTT
>NA|TRBJ2-7|NA|TRBV11-2
CASSLGTPRVEQYF
TGTGCCAGCAGCTTAGGTACTCCACGCGTCGAGCAGTACTTC
>TRBD1|TRBJ1-2|NA|TRBV9
CASRPGQDQLSYGYTF
TGTGCCAGCAGGCCGGGACAGGACCAATTGAGCTATGGCTACACCTTC
>TRBD2|TRBJ2-1|few|TRBV27
CASRFIAGGIDEQFF
TGTGCCAGCAGATTCATAGCGGGAGGAATCGATGAGCAGTTCTTC
>NA|TRBJ2-3|medium-sized|TRBV29-1
CSVEDLGGLSTDTQYF
TGCAGCGTTGAAGACTTAGGGGGGCTGAGCACAGATACGCAGTATTTT
>TRBD2|TRBJ2-3|NA|TRBV11-1
CASSFVSGRAEDTQYF
TGTGCCAGCAGCTTTGTTAGCGGGAGGGCCGAGGATACGCAGTATTTT
>NA|TRBJ1-5|NA|TRBV21-1
CASSNPPSPGSNQPQHF
TGTGCCAGCAGCAACCCACCCTCGCCAGGGAGCAATCAGCCCCAGCATTTT
>NA|TRBJ1-6|NA|TRBV12-3/TRBV12-4
CASSFRDISSPLHF
TGTGCCAGCAGTTTCCGGGACATTTCTTCACCCCTCCACTTT
>TRBD2|TRBJ2-3|NA|TRBV20-1
CSAGTSGGVGGTQYF
TGCAGTGCTGGGACTAGCGGGGGGGTCGGTGGTACGCAGTATTTT
>NA|TRBJ2-2|NA|TRBV12-3/TRBV12-4
CASSAVPTGELFF
TGTGCCAGCAGCGCAGTACCCACCGGGGAGCTGTTTTTT
>TRBD1|TRBJ2-7|few|TRBV19
CASSMGTVPNEQYF
TGTGCCAGTAGTATGGGGACAGTCCCCAACGAGCAGTACTTC